Presented here are 9 T cell receptor beta chains from one specimen sequenced in a study of beta chain features in type 1 diabetes. What was sequenced were expressed TCRB transcripts, since all of the isolated RNA had been reverse transcribed. Libraries were prepared by immunoSEQ multiplex PCR; TCRdb keeps only in-frame clonotypes and omits some of them. The sample contains around 500,000 clones, 11% of which appear only once. Sequenced input: naive CD4+ T cells from blood. The receptors shown here come from a woman between 18 and 30 years old in good health.

This clone was recorded at least ten times. The rearrangement joins TRBV23-1 to TRBJ2-5; D gene ambiguous. TRBV23-1 is an open reading frame whose function is uncertain. The CDR3 is 14 residues long. The V and J ends lost 3 bases and 4 bases respectively, with 12 bases between them. The DNA for the CDR3 is TGCGCCAGCAGTCACATAACGTTGGGAGAGACCCAGTACTTC. Translation: CASSHITLGETQYF.

This clone has a handful of counts. V gene TRBV29-1 combines with J gene TRBJ2-1, with TRBD1 matching 10 bases. V shed 4 bases and J 2 bases; nucleotides not matched to a gene: 11. Germline lookup yields CDR1 SQVTM and CDR2 ANQGSEA. The CDR3 loop spans 17 amino acids. This CDR3 is CSVVHRGTGETYNEQFF. As DNA, the CDR3 is TGCAGCGTTGTCCACAGGGGGACAGGGGAAACCTACAATGAGCAGTTCTTC.

The chain has TRBV5-1 and TRBJ2-5; 11 bases are a match to TRBD2. The CDR3 is made up of 15 amino acids. V was clipped by 1 base and J by 1 base; unmatched bases: 0. Germline loops: CDR1 SGHRS, CDR2 YFSETQ. CDR3 nucleotide sequence: TGCGCCAGCAGCTTGCTAGCGGGGGGCCAAGAGACCCAGTACTTC. It yields the protein CASSLLAGGQETQYF. Combining the CDR3 with reference TRBV5-1 and TRBJ2-5 gives the whole variable domain KAGVTQTPRYLIKTRGQQVTLSCSPISGHRSVSWYQQTPGQGLQFLFEYFSETQRNKGNFPGRFSGRQFSNSRSEMNVSTLELGDSALYLCASSLLAGGQETQYFGPGTRLLVL.

The genes are TRBV19 and TRBJ2-3; 8 bases match TRBD1. CDR3 length: 14 amino acids. V was pared by 4 bases and J by 5 bases, with 5 bases of the junction left unmatched. CDR1 is LNHDA, CDR2 SQIVND, per germline (reference sequence). The CDR3 sequence: CASSRTGPRDTQYF. Written as DNA, the CDR3 is TGTGCCAGTAGTAGGACAGGGCCGAGAGATACGCAGTATTTT.

The J gene is TRBJ2-2, the V gene TRBV11-3; 10 nucleotides match TRBD1. This CDR3 comprises 15 residues. J gave up 6 bases and V 5 bases, and 6 bases lay outside the gene matches. Germline CDR1 SGHNT, CDR2 YENEEA. The DNA of the CDR3 is TGTGCCAGCAGCCAAACGGGGACAGGGGCCGGGGAGCTGTTTTTT. This sequence encodes CASSQTGTGAGELFF.

The gene calls are TRBV2 and TRBJ2-3, with D maybe TRBD2 (6 bases). V was clipped by 8 bases and J by 0 bases, with 15 bases between them. Germline V gene sequence: CDR1 SNHLY, CDR2 FYNNEI. This CDR3 spans 15 amino acids. This CDR3 reads CASGREGTSTDTQYF. In nucleotides, the CDR3 is TGTGCCAGCGGGCGGGAAGGAACTAGCACAGATACGCAGTATTTT.

This chain uses TRBV7-9 with TRBJ2-5, with TRBD2 as a possible D gene (5 bases). Trimming took off 4 bases at V and 3 bases at J, with 9 bases between the two ends. Germline CDR1 reads SEHNR; CDR2 reads FQNEAQ (reference sequence). The CDR3 runs 13 residues. CDR3 loop: CASSSGFKETQYF. For the CDR3, the DNA is TGTGCCAGCAGCTCGGGATTCAAAGAGACCCAGTACTTC.

The rearrangement joins TRBV2 to TRBJ2-7; no clear D. CDR1 and CDR2 (germline): SNHLY, FYNNEI. With 7 bases removed from V and 7 bases from J, the gap between germline ends came to 14 bases. The CDR3 extends over 12 amino acids. The CDR3, as DNA: TGTGCCAGCAATTTTGCGGTTGGGGAGCAGTACGTC. Protein sequence: CASNFAVGEQYV.

J is TRBJ2-7 and V is TRBV7-3, with 7 bases lining up with TRBD1. From germline, CDR1 is SGHTA and CDR2 FQGTGA. V gave up 2 bases and J gave up 2 bases; unmatched junction bases: 6. The CDR3 contains 15 residues. Here the CDR3 reads CASSLHRGCPYEQYV. In DNA form, the CDR3 reads TGTGCCAGCAGCTTACACAGGGGATGCCCCTACGAGCAGTACGTC.